This T cell receptor (beta chain) was identified in a study of blood T cells in healthy people across ages. Germline lookup yields CDR1 MNHEY and CDR2 SVGEGT. The CDR3 totals 14 residues. The V gene lost 7 bases and the J gene lost 4 bases, with 11 bases spanning the gap. Alongside a J-beta primer mix, a sample-barcoded 5' primer served in a second PCR lasting roughly 7 to 11 cycles. Each CDR3 protein gets one entry after TCRdb re-called the 5' RACE reads with MiXCR. The table records 950,000 to 1,200,000 distinct CDR3 sequences, 30% to 40% of them present only once. This clonotype was seen repeatedly, ten times or more. Its antigen is not known. Study conclusions and caveats: Nothing was known about donor CMV status, and this possibly confounded expanded clonotype changes.

This TCR derives from a man aged 18 to 35 in good health. J is TRBJ2-6 and V is TRBV6-2 or TRBV6-3; D gene unclear. Sequencing input: blood. The CDR3 sequence: CASTIGFGANVLTF. For the CDR3, the DNA is TGTGCCAGCACCATAGGCTTCGGGGCCAACGTCCTGACTTTC.